These 9 T cell receptor beta chains originate from one sample sequenced in a study of blood T cell repertoires in COVID-19. Here immunoSEQ multiplex PCR was the method, and the copy in TCRdb shows in-frame clones only, minus some. The profile covers about 48,000 clones, with 75% to 80% appearing a single time and roughly a fifth taken by the ten largest. The sequencing sample was made of peripheral blood. Every receptor here comes from a human donor with active or convalescent COVID-19. The donor label of this sample is uncertain.

The V gene is TRBV14, the J gene TRBJ1-2; D gene ambiguous. V was trimmed by 0 bases and J by 8 bases, leaving 10 bases between them. Germline V gives CDR1 SGHDN, CDR2 FVKESK. The CDR3 runs to 13 residues. The CDR3 DNA is TGTGCCAGCAGCCAAGACTCTCTGCGGGGCTACACCTTC. It translates to CASSQDSLRGYTF.

The chain employs TRBV27 and TRBJ1-1, with TRBD1 as a possible D gene (6 bases). CDR1 is MNHEY, CDR2 SMNVEV, per germline (reference sequence). The CDR3 spans 15 residues. Trimming took off 8 bases at V and 1 base at J, with 17 bases between the two ends. As DNA, the CDR3 is TGTGCCAGCCTACTCGGGGGGGCAGCGAACACTGAAGCTTTCTTT. Protein sequence: CASLLGGAANTEAFF.

This sequence joins TRBV27 and TRBJ2-7, with D perhaps TRBD1 (5 bases). Germline V gives CDR1 MNHEY, CDR2 SMNVEV (reference sequence). V was pared by 2 bases and J by 0 bases, with 8 bases between. This CDR3 comprises 14 residues. Here the CDR3 reads CASSLRQPSYEQYF. CDR3 nucleotide sequence: TGTGCCAGCAGTTTAAGACAGCCCTCCTACGAGCAGTACTTC.

The chain uses TRBV28 and TRBJ1-1; D unclear. Germline V lookup: CDR1 MDHEN, CDR2 SYDVKM. The CDR3 is 16 residues long. V was trimmed by 6 bases and J by 1 base, leaving 18 bases between them. This CDR3 is CASSPVAGKENTEAFF. For the CDR3, the DNA is TGTGCCAGCAGCCCCGTGGCGGGAAAAGAGAACACTGAAGCTTTCTTT.

This clone came up a few times. This rearrangement joins TRBV29-1 to TRBJ2-3; D gene uncertain. V lost 3 bases and J 0 bases, leaving 7 bases between the germline ends. Germline-derived CDR1 and CDR2 are SQVTM and ANQGSEA. CDR3 length: 13 amino acids. This CDR3 reads CSVDKPSTDTQYF. In DNA form, the CDR3 reads TGCAGCGTTGACAAGCCTAGCACAGATACGCAGTATTTT.

This sequence joins TRBV7-9 and TRBJ2-3, with 7 nucleotides matching TRBD1. The CDR3 totals 11 residues. V lost 11 bases to trimming and J lost 1 base; unmatched junction nucleotides: 0. CDR1 SEHNR and CDR2 FQNEAQ come from the germline V gene (reference sequence). The CDR3 sequence is CAGQGTDTQYF. CDR3 nucleotide sequence: TGTGCCGGACAGGGCACAGATACGCAGTATTTT.

The chain employs TRBV19 and TRBJ2-5; D is perhaps TRBD2 (5 bases). Trimming removed 1 base from V and 5 bases from J, with 5 bases in between. The CDR3 is 12 amino acids. CDR1 LNHDA and CDR2 SQIVND come from the germline V gene (reference sequence). Written as DNA, the CDR3 is TGTGCCAGTAGTATAGGGAGGGAGACCCAGTACTTC. It codes for CASSIGRETQYF.

J is TRBJ2-5 and V is TRBV5-1; the match to TRBD2 covers 9 bases. CDR1 SGHRS and CDR2 YFSETQ come from the germline V gene. This CDR3 is built from 13 residues. J gave up 11 bases and V 4 bases, and 9 bases lay outside the gene matches. The CDR3 nucleotides are TGCGCCAGCAGCCGTCCGGGACTAGCTGAGCAGTACTTC. As protein: CASSRPGLAEQYF.

This clone was found once. The chain uses TRBV5-4 and TRBJ2-1, with D possibly being TRBD2 (5 bases). Germline V gives CDR1 SGHNT, CDR2 YYREEE (reference sequence). The CDR3 runs to 15 residues. The V end was cut by 4 bases, the J end by 0 bases, with 11 bases between. The chain's CDR3 is CASSGDYLSYNEQFF. The CDR3 DNA reads as TGTGCCAGCAGCGGCGACTACCTCTCCTACAATGAGCAGTTCTTC.